This TCR beta chain was obtained from a study of T cells after yellow fever vaccination. One entry per CDR3 protein results from TCRdb running MiXCR on the 5' RACE reads. The table shows approximately 510,000 distinct CDR3 sequences, with less than 25% occurring only once. This clonotype was counted a few times. Germline V lookup: CDR1 SGHRS, CDR2 YFSETQ. The CDR3 is 15 amino acids. With 0 bases removed from V and 2 bases from J, the gap between germline ends came to 10 bases. The rearrangement uses TRBV5-1 and TRBJ2-3, with a weak D call TRBD1 (5 bases). Source: PBMCs, taken roughly 20 days after the first yellow fever vaccination. The TCR sequence derives from a man aged 18 to 29 who received the YFV17D yellow fever vaccine. The CDR3 coding sequence is TGCGCCAGCAGCTTGGAGGGCAGGGACACAGATACGCAGTATTTT. This sequence encodes CASSLEGRDTDTQYF.